The 18 T cell receptor beta chains below were found in one sample sequenced in a study of early T cells in non-severe SARS-CoV-2 infection. TCRdb itself ran the 5' RACE reads through MiXCR, one entry per CDR3 protein. The sample has 46,000 or so distinct CDR3 sequences, more than 6.5% seen once; the top ten hold around 7.9%. The sequenced sample consisted of whole blood. The receptors were sampled from an adult who was a healthcare worker with PCR-confirmed SARS-CoV-2 infection or an uninfected control (not recorded which).

This clonotype was observed a few times. This chain links TRBV20-1 with TRBJ2-7, with no clear D. Germline values: CDR1 DFQATT, CDR2 SNEGSKA (reference sequence). V was trimmed by 0 bases and J by 0 bases, leaving 12 bases between them. The CDR3 length is 15 residues. CDR3 nucleotide sequence: TGCAGTGCTAGAGATGGCGAAGGGATCTCCTACGAGCAGTACTTC. Amino acid sequence: CSARDGEGISYEQYF.

The table lists this clonotype with many counts. The chain combines TRBV29-1 with TRBJ1-2; perhaps TRBD1 as D (5 bases). Between the trimmed V and J ends, which lost 4 bases and 3 bases, there was a span of 21 bases. The germline CDR1 and CDR2 sequences are SQVTM and ANQGSEA. The CDR3 has 16 amino acids. In DNA form, the CDR3 reads TGCAGCGTTGCCCGGCAGGGAGGCACCCTGGACTATGGCTACACCTTC. Its translation is CSVARQGGTLDYGYTF.

This chain uses TRBV7-3 with TRBJ2-1; D gene unclear. Germline CDR1 and CDR2: SGHTA and FQGTGA. The CDR3 has 14 residues. V was clipped by 0 bases and J by 4 bases, with 7 bases between them. The CDR3 DNA is TGTGCCAGCAGCTTAACCGCGGTTTACAATGAGCAGTTCTTC. Its translation: CASSLTAVYNEQFF.

This clonotype was seen many times. CDR3 protein: CASSPSGYEQYF. The CDR3 DNA is TGTGCCAGCAGCCCCTCGGGGTACGAGCAGTACTTC. The chain links TRBV11-2 to TRBJ2-7; a weak D match, TRBD2 (5 bases). Germline V gene lookup returns CDR1 SGHAT and CDR2 FQNNGV. The CDR3 length is 12 residues. V was trimmed by 5 bases and J by 4 bases, leaving 9 bases between them. Based on the CDR3 plus reference TRBV11-2 and TRBJ2-7, the full variable domain is EAGVAQSPRYKIIEKRQSVAFWCNPISGHATLYWYQQILGQGPKLLIQFQNNGVVDDSQLPKDRFSAERLKGVDSTLKIQPAKLEDSAVYLCASSPSGYEQYFGPGTRLTVT.

This clonotype has ten or more counts. The rearrangement uses TRBV5-1 and TRBJ2-3, with D unresolved. CDR3 length equals 13 residues. Germline CDR1 reads SGHRS; CDR2 reads YFSETQ. Deletions cut 0 bases from V and 1 base from J, with 3 bases between. The CDR3 DNA is TGCGCCAGCAGCTTGGGCGGCACAGATACGCAGTATTTT. It is translated as CASSLGGTDTQYF.

The genes are TRBV12-3 or TRBV12-4 and TRBJ2-4; D is ambiguous. The CDR3 is 16 residues long. Trimming left V 2 bases short and J 0 bases short, with 11 bases between. The CDR3 nucleotides read TGTGCCAGCAGTTTATTACAACTCCTAGCCAAAAACATTCAGTACTTC. This sequence encodes CASSLLQLLAKNIQYF.

At least ten counts were recorded for this clonotype. The chain has TRBV5-1 and TRBJ1-6; D gene ambiguous. The germline V gene has CDR1 SGHRS and CDR2 YFSETQ. V gave up 4 bases and J gave up 3 bases, with 5 bases separating them. This CDR3 spans 13 amino acids. The CDR3 sequence is CASSPNYNSPLHF. DNA for the CDR3: TGCGCCAGCAGCCCCAACTATAATTCACCCCTCCACTTT.

This chain joins TRBV24-1 and TRBJ2-7; unclear D gene. V lost 0 bases and J lost 5, with 7 bases in between. The CDR3 runs to 13 residues. Germline V lookup: CDR1 KGHDR, CDR2 SFDVKD. CDR3 amino acids: CATSDLSSDEQYF. CDR3 DNA: TGTGCCACCAGTGATTTGAGCTCGGACGAGCAGTACTTC.

The chain has TRBV7-9 and TRBJ1-5, with D uncertain. CDR3 length: 12 residues. Germline CDR1 is SEHNR and CDR2 is FQNEAQ (reference sequence). V dropped 4 bases and J dropped 8 bases, with 9 bases sitting between them. The CDR3: CASSSLWEPQHF. CDR3 in DNA: TGTGCCAGCAGCTCGCTATGGGAGCCCCAGCATTTT. Supplemented by reference TRBV7-9 and TRBJ1-5, the full variable domain reads DTGVSQNPRHKITKRGQNVTFRCDPISEHNRLYWYRQTLGQGPEFLTYFQNEAQLEKSRLLSDRFSAERPKGSFSTLEIQRTEQGDSAMYLCASSSLWEPQHFGDGTRLSIL.

This clonotype showed up many times. CDR3 DNA sequence: TGTGCCTGTGTTGCCGGGGTAGCGGGGGGGAAAGGGGACAAAAACATTCAGTACTTC. It translates to CACVAGVAGGKGDKNIQYF. The chain has TRBV30 and TRBJ2-4, with TRBD2 identical over 11 bases. The CDR3 runs 19 residues. Germline V CDR1 and CDR2: GTSNPN, SVGIG (reference sequence). V trimming: 6 bases; J trimming: 3 bases; junction bases outside the gene matches: 19.

Ten or more counts support this clonotype. This chain joins TRBV7-6 and TRBJ1-2, with TRBD1 identical over 8 bases. The V and J ends lost 6 bases and 8 bases, in that order; junction bases with no gene match: 14. CDR1 is SGHVS and CDR2 is FNYEAQ in the germline V gene. CDR3 size: 15 residues. The DNA for the CDR3 is TGTGCCAGCAGTCAGATACCCGGACAGGGCGACGGCTACACCTTC. As protein: CASSQIPGQGDGYTF.

This clonotype was seen only a few times. The rearrangement joins TRBV20-1 to TRBJ2-1; D remains unclear. This CDR3 contains 13 residues. V lost 6 bases to trimming and J lost 6 bases, with 15 bases between them. CDR1 and CDR2 (germline): DFQATT, SNEGSKA (reference sequence). The CDR3, as DNA: TGCAGTGCCGAGGACCGGACCCCCAATGAGCAGTTCTTC. It encodes CSAEDRTPNEQFF.

This clonotype has ten or more counts. V gene TRBV6-2 or TRBV6-3 combines with J gene TRBJ2-7; 8 positions agree with TRBD1. The CDR3 loop spans 17 amino acids. After removal of 6 bases from V and 5 bases from J, the junction contained 18 bases not matched to a gene. CDR1 is MNHEY and CDR2 is SVGEGT in the germline V gene. CDR3 DNA sequence: TGTGCCAGCAGGAGAGGACAGGGCGCCTCAGTGCAAAACGAGCAGTACTTC. Amino acid sequence: CASRRGQGASVQNEQYF.

The V and J genes are TRBV24-1 and TRBJ2-3; 7 bases agree with TRBD1. The length of the CDR3 is 15 residues. Germline-derived CDR1 and CDR2 are KGHDR and SFDVKD. The trim removed 2 bases at V and 2 bases at J, leaving 3 bases unmatched. The CDR3 region has the DNA TGTGCCACCAGTGATTCGGACAGGTACACAGATACGCAGTATTTT. The encoded protein is CATSDSDRYTDTQYF.

This clonotype came up once. The chain uses TRBV7-9 and TRBJ2-1; 14 bases line up with TRBD2. Trimming at V came to 0 bases and at J to 0 bases, leaving 10 bases not matched to a gene. The CDR3 runs to 21 residues. Looked up from germline, CDR1 is SEHNR and CDR2 is FQNEAQ (reference sequence). CDR3 in DNA: TGTGCCAGCAGCTTAGCTCGGATGAGACTAGCGGGGGGGAGCTCCTACAATGAGCAGTTCTTC. Protein: CASSLARMRLAGGSSYNEQFF.

In this sample, this clonotype turned up a few times. This rearrangement joins TRBV7-8 to TRBJ2-7; D possibly corresponds to TRBD2 (6 bases). The CDR3 sequence is 12 residues long. Germline CDR1 SGHVS, CDR2 FQNEAQ. The V and J ends lost 3 bases and 6 bases respectively, with 9 bases between them. The CDR3 loop is CASSFGGSEQYF. CDR3 bases: TGTGCCAGCAGCTTCGGGGGAAGCGAGCAGTACTTC.

This clonotype was counted many times. The J gene is TRBJ1-4, the V gene TRBV10-3; no clear D. The CDR3 covers 13 residues. V lost 3 bases, J lost 5 bases, and 7 bases lay in between. Per the germline V gene, CDR1 is ENHRY and CDR2 is SYGVKD. The CDR3, as DNA: TGTGCCATCAGTGAAGGTCGAAATGAAAAACTGTTTTTT. Protein sequence: CAISEGRNEKLFF.

This clonotype was seen at least ten times. CDR3: CASSFRQGAFQPQHF. The CDR3 region has the DNA TGTGCCAGCAGCTTTCGGCAGGGGGCCTTTCAGCCCCAGCATTTT. This chain links TRBV7-9 with TRBJ1-5; 8 bases are shared with TRBD1. The CDR3 spans 15 residues. The germline CDR1 and CDR2 sequences are SEHNR and FQNEAQ (reference sequence). Trimming took 3 bases from V and 6 from J; bases not matched to a gene: 7.